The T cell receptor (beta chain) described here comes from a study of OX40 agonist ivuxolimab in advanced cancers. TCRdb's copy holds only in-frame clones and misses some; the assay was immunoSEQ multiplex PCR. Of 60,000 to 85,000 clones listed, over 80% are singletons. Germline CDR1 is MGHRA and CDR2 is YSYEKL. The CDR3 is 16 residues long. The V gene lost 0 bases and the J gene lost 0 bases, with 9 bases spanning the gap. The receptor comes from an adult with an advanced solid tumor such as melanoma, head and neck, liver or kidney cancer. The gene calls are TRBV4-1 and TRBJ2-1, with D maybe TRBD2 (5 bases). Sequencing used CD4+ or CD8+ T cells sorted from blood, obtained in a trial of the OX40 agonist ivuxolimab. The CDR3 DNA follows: TGCGCCAGCAGCCAAGAAGCTAGCTCCTCCTACAATGAGCAGTTCTTC. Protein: CASSQEASSSYNEQFF.